The rows below give T cell receptor beta chains drawn from one sample of a study of blood T cell repertoires in COVID-19. Generated by immunoSEQ multiplex PCR, the TCRdb table keeps only in-frame clones and is missing some. Of under 350,000 clones in the sample, 75% to 90% were seen once. Sample: peripheral blood. Receptors originate from a man in his forties or fifties with acute or convalescent COVID-19. Each CDR3 is given with its conserved first and last residue. Fields, in order: V gene, clone size, D gene, J gene, CDR3 DNA, CDR3 protein. D genes are given only for firm matches. Expanded clones are given a class, and other clones once, few, many or no size at all.

TRBV7-6	once	TRBD1	TRBJ1-4	TGTGCCAGCAGCCCGGACAGGGTAACTAATGAAAAACTGTTTTTT	CASSPDRVTNEKLFF
TRBV2	NA	TRBD1	TRBJ1-6	TGTGCCAGCAGTGGTACAGGGGGTACCCTCCACTTT	CASSGTGGTLHF
TRBV5-4	NA	TRBD1	TRBJ2-7	TGTGCCAGCAGCCCCGGCGGCAGGGACAGCTACGAGCAGTACTTC	CASSPGGRDSYEQYF
TRBV7-8	NA	NA	TRBJ1-3	TGTGCCAGCAGCTTAGTCGAAGCCTCTGGAAACACCATATATTTT	CASSLVEASGNTIYF
TRBV11-2	once	NA	TRBJ2-7	TGTGCCAGCAGCGTTACCGGACAGGGACTATTCTACGAGCAGTACTTC	CASSVTGQGLFYEQYF
TRBV2	NA	TRBD1	TRBJ1-4	TGTGCCAGCAGGGGAGACAGGGGGCGGCTTGAAAAACTGTTTTTT	CASRGDRGRLEKLFF
TRBV2	NA	TRBD2	TRBJ2-2	TGTGCCAGCAGTGAAGGACTAGCGGGGAGCGCCGGGGAGCTGTTTTTT	CASSEGLAGSAGELFF
TRBV5-6	few	TRBD1	TRBJ2-7	TGTGCCAGCAGCTCAGGGGACAGGGCCTCCAACGAGCAGTACTTC	CASSSGDRASNEQYF
TRBV27	NA	TRBD1	TRBJ1-1	TGTGCCAGCAGTTCCTACATACACAGGGGCACTGAAGCTTTCTTT	CASSSYIHRGTEAFF
TRBV2	NA	NA	TRBJ1-2	TGTGCCAGCAGTGAAGGAGTCAACTATGGCTACACCTTC	CASSEGVNYGYTF
TRBV7-2	NA	NA	TRBJ1-3	TGTGCCAGCAGCTTTTTACTGCACTCTGGAAACACCATATATTTT	CASSFLLHSGNTIYF
TRBV19	NA	TRBD1	TRBJ2-2	TGTGCCAGTACTCCCTCGGGACAGCCCCACCATGGGGAGCTGTTTTTT	CASTPSGQPHHGELFF
TRBV6-5	NA	NA	TRBJ2-7	TGTGCCAGCAGTTGGACAGCGTCTTTGTACGAGCAGTACTTC	CASSWTASLYEQYF
TRBV9	NA	NA	TRBJ2-7	TGTGCCAGCAGCGTAGGGCTGGGAGACGAGCAGTACTTC	CASSVGLGDEQYF
TRBV2	NA	NA	TRBJ1-4	TGTGCCAGCAGTGAAGCGTTGGGGGGATTTGAAAAACTGTTTTTT	CASSEALGGFEKLFF
TRBV15	NA	TRBD1	TRBJ2-3	TGTGCCACCACTGACAGGGGGACTACAGATACGCAGTATTTT	CATTDRGTTDTQYF
TRBV7-9	NA	NA	TRBJ1-2	TGTGCCAGCATCCCAGGGAATTCCTATGGCTACACCTTC	CASIPGNSYGYTF
TRBV19	NA	NA	TRBJ2-3	TGTGCCAGTAGTCCAGGGGTGGTGGGGGCGCAGTATTTT	CASSPGVVGAQYF
TRBV5-4	NA	NA	TRBJ1-1	TGTGCCAGCAGCTTGCACCAACCGAACACTAAAGCTTTCTTT	CASSLHQPNTKAFF
TRBV7-3	NA	NA	TRBJ1-1	TGTGCCAGCAGTTCCCAGGAGAACACTGAAGCTTTCTTT	CASSSQENTEAFF
TRBV28	NA	NA	TRBJ2-7	TGTGCCAGCCTCCACAGTAGCTCCTACGAGCAGTACTTC	CASLHSSSYEQYF
TRBV6-5	NA	NA	TRBJ1-2	TGTGCCACCGGACAAGACACTATAGCCGCTGGCTACACCTTC	CATGQDTIAAGYTF
TRBV5-6	NA	NA	TRBJ1-6	TGTGCCAGCAGCTCGAGGGCCCTCAATTCACCCCTCCACTTT	CASSSRALNSPLHF
TRBV12-3/TRBV12-4	once	TRBD2	TRBJ2-1	TGTGCCAGCAGTTTCCAGCGGGGGCGGGAGCAGTTCTTC	CASSFQRGREQFF
TRBV18	NA	NA	TRBJ1-2	TGTGCCAGCTCGGAGATTCAGGGTATCGACTATGGCTACACCTTC	CASSEIQGIDYGYTF
TRBV19	once	NA	TRBJ1-2	TGTGCCACCCTAGGGGAGGCTGGCTACACCTTC	CATLGEAGYTF
TRBV5-4	NA	TRBD1	TRBJ2-7	TGTGCCAGCAGCCTTACAGGGGCCCCAACCGAGCAGTACTTC	CASSLTGAPTEQYF
TRBV6-1	NA	NA	TRBJ2-7	TGTGCCAGCAGTGAAGCCACAGGGAGGGGGTACGAGCAGTACTTC	CASSEATGRGYEQYF
TRBV5-1	NA	TRBD1	TRBJ1-1	TGCGCCAGCAGCTTACAGGGGCCCTCTGAAGCTTTCTTT	CASSLQGPSEAFF
TRBV19	NA	TRBD1	TRBJ2-1	TGTGCCAGTAGAAGGCAGGGGGACAATGAGCAGTTCTTC	CASRRQGDNEQFF
TRBV5-1	NA	TRBD2	TRBJ2-3	TGCGCCAGCAGCGAACCCCGGGGGGGCAGCACAGATACGCAGTATTTT	CASSEPRGGSTDTQYF
TRBV5-1	NA	NA	TRBJ1-4	TGCGCCAGCAGCTTTCAGGGGGAAAAACTGTTTTTT	CASSFQGEKLFF
TRBV6-5	NA	NA	TRBJ1-4	TGTGCCAGTTACAGGGATGGAACTGAAAAACTGTTTTTT	CASYRDGTEKLFF
TRBV11-2	NA	NA	TRBJ2-7	TGTGCCAGCAGCCCCGGGGCCTACGAGCAGTACTTC	CASSPGAYEQYF
TRBV19	NA	TRBD2	TRBJ2-3	TGTGCCAGTAGTCCGCGGGGGGGCCGGACAGATACGCAGTATTTT	CASSPRGGRTDTQYF
TRBV13	NA	TRBD1	TRBJ2-7	TGTGCCAGCAGCTCATTCGACAGGGGGTTCGACGAGCAGTACTTC	CASSSFDRGFDEQYF
TRBV3-1/TRBV3-2	once	NA	TRBJ2-6	TGTGCCAGCAGCAGGGGGGGGTCTGGGGCCAACGTCCTGACTTTC	CASSRGGSGANVLTF
TRBV4-1	NA	NA	TRBJ2-3	TGCGCCAGCAGCCAAGAAGGGGGTAGCACAGATACGCAGTATTTT	CASSQEGGSTDTQYF
TRBV2	NA	NA	TRBJ1-5	TGTGCCAGTAACCGGGAGGGCGGGCAGCCCCAGCATTTT	CASNREGGQPQHF
TRBV15	few	NA	TRBJ1-1	TGTGCCACCAGCAGAGATGGACTATCTGAAGCTTTCTTT	CATSRDGLSEAFF
TRBV7-9	NA	TRBD1	TRBJ1-1	TGTGCCAGCAGCTCCCCGACAGGGGGCGAAACTGAAGCTTTCTTT	CASSSPTGGETEAFF
TRBV7-6	NA	TRBD2	TRBJ2-2	TGTGCCAGCACCACGGGTGGGCTAGCGGGGGGACTGAACACCGGGGAGCTGTTTTTT	CASTTGGLAGGLNTGELFF
TRBV3-1/TRBV3-2	NA	TRBD1	TRBJ2-7	TGTGCCAGCAGCCACCGGGACAGGGACTACGAGCAGTACTTC	CASSHRDRDYEQYF
TRBV27	NA	NA	TRBJ2-6	TGTGCCAGCAGTTCTATGTCCAGGTCTGGGGCCAACGTCCTGACTTTC	CASSSMSRSGANVLTF
TRBV10-3	NA	TRBD2	TRBJ2-3	TGTGCCACCGGTGGGGGGGACACAGATACGCAGTATTTT	CATGGGDTDTQYF
TRBV18	NA	TRBD1	TRBJ2-2	TGTGCCAGCTCACCGCGGACAGGGGGGAACACCGGGGAGCTGTTTTTT	CASSPRTGGNTGELFF
TRBV18	NA	TRBD1	TRBJ1-1	TGTGCCAGCTCACCACTAAGTCAGGGGGGTGAAGCTTTCTTT	CASSPLSQGGEAFF
TRBV5-4	NA	NA	TRBJ1-6	TGTGCCAGCAGCCCCGGCGGGCGGAATAATTCACCCCTCCACTTT	CASSPGGRNNSPLHF
TRBV30	NA	NA	TRBJ1-1	TGTGCCTGGAGCCCCTACACTGAAGCTTTCTTT	CAWSPYTEAFF